The clone carrying this T cell receptor (beta chain) has a single count. Antigen unknown. This record comes from a study of shared clonotypes between healthy human individuals. Overall study results and limits: Donor scarcity curtailed the genetic and exposure-history diversity represented herein. Relative to their counterparts shared across all four donors, non-shared clonotypes exhibited diminished generation probabilities.

Germline V gives CDR1 SNHLY, CDR2 FYNNEI. V was clipped by 7 bases and J by 4 bases, with 17 bases between them. The CDR3 has 14 amino acids. Using immunoSEQ multiplex PCR, the repertoire was profiled, and TCRdb retains in-frame clones only, with some absent. The sample has 900,000 to 1,200,000 clones, around 78% seen once. Sequences were obtained from memory CD4+ T cells from PBMCs. Sample subset: CD45RA-negative fraction. The chain combines TRBV2 with TRBJ2-7; D uncertain. The origin of this receptor is a young man in good health. Some clones in this sample may be carry-over from other donors' samples. Here the CDR3 reads CASKRDTRFYEQYF. CDR3 DNA sequence: TGTGCCAGCAAGCGTGACACAAGATTTTACGAGCAGTACTTC. Combining the CDR3 with reference TRBV2 and TRBJ2-7 gives the whole variable domain EPEVTQTPSHQVTQMGQEVILRCVPISNHLYFYWYRQILGQKVEFLVSFYNNEISEKSEIFDDQFSVERPDGSNFTLKIRSTKLEDSAMYFCASKRDTRFYEQYFGPGTRLTVT.